This T cell receptor (beta chain) was obtained from a study of blood T cell repertoires in COVID-19. Study information: Italy, Spain and the United States were the sources of the convalescent and acute COVID-19 samples. PBMCs, B-cell-depleted T cells, or T cells were the source of the cDNA or gDNA that made up the material.

As handled by the study authors: By means of reference gene primer amplification, nucleated cell counts were estimated. The data were produced by immunoSEQ multiplex PCR, yet TCRdb's version contains in-frame clones alone and is incomplete. D and trimming were read from the DNA, whereas the V and J calls and clone size are those reported in that table. The profile shows around 96,000 clones, more than 90% of them singletons. The receptor comes from a human donor with active COVID-19. The donor label of this sample is uncertain. Sequencing was done on a sample of peripheral blood.

CDR3 in amino acids: CASSETGGGTDTQYF. CDR3 sequence (DNA): TGTGCCAGCAGCGAAACAGGGGGGGGCACAGATACGCAGTATTTT. The rearrangement uses TRBV9 and TRBJ2-3; D possibly corresponds to TRBD1 (8 bases). CDR1 and CDR2 from the germline V gene are SGDLS and YYNGEE. V gave up 3 bases and J gave up 1 base, with 12 bases separating them. The CDR3 length is 15 residues.